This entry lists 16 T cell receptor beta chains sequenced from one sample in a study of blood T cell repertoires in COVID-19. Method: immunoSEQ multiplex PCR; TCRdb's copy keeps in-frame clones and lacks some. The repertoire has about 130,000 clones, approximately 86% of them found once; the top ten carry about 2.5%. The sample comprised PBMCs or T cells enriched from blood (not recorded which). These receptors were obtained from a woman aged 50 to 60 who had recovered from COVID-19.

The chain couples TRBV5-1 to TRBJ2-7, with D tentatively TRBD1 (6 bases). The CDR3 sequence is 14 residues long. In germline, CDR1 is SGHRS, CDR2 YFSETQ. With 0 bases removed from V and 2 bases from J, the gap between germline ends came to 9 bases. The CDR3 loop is CASSLEGVTYEQYF. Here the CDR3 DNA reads TGCGCCAGCAGCTTGGAGGGGGTAACCTACGAGCAGTACTTC. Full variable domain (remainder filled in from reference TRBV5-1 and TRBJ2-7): KAGVTQTPRYLIKTRGQQVTLSCSPISGHRSVSWYQQTPGQGLQFLFEYFSETQRNKGNFPGRFSGRQFSNSRSEMNVSTLELGDSALYLCASSLEGVTYEQYFGPGTRLTVT.

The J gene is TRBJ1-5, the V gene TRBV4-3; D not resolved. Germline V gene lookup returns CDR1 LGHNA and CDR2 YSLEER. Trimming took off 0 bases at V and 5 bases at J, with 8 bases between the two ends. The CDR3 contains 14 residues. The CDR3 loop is CASSQDVGYQPQHF. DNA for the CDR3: TGCGCCAGCAGCCAAGATGTGGGCTATCAGCCCCAGCATTTT.

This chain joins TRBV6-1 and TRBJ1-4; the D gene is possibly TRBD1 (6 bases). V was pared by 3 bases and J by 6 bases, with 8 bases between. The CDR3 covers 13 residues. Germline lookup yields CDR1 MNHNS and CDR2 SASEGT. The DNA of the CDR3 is TGTGCCAGCAGTGAGGGGGCGCATGAAAAACTGTTTTTT. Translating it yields CASSEGAHEKLFF.

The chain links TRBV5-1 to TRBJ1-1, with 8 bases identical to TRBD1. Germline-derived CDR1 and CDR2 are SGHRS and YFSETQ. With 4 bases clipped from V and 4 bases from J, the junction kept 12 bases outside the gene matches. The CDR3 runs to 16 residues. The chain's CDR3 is CASSDMTGALGTEAFF. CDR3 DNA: TGCGCCAGCAGCGACATGACAGGGGCGCTCGGCACTGAAGCTTTCTTT.

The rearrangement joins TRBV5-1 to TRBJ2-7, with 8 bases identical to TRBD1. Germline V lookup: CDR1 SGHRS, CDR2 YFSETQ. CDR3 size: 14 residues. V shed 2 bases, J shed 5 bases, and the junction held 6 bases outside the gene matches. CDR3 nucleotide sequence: TGCGCCAGCAGCTTCGGACAGGGCGAGAACGAGCAGTACTTC. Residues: CASSFGQGENEQYF.

The DNA for the CDR3 is TGCGCCAGCAGCTTGGAGGCAGCTAGAAGGTACGAGCAGTACTTC. Encoded protein: CASSLEAARRYEQYF. The V call is TRBV5-1, the J call TRBJ2-7; D unresolved. The CDR3 is 15 amino acids. Trimming stripped 0 bases from V and 4 bases from J, with 14 bases between. Looked up from germline, CDR1 is SGHRS and CDR2 is YFSETQ.

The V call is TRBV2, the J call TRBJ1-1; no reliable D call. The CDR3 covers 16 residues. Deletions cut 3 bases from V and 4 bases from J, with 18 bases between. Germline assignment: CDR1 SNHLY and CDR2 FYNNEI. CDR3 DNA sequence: TGTGCCAGCAGTGACGGGCAAGGACTTAAGGGCACTGAAGCTTTCTTT. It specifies CASSDGQGLKGTEAFF. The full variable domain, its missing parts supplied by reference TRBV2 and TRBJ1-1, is EPEVTQTPSHQVTQMGQEVILRCVPISNHLYFYWYRQILGQKVEFLVSFYNNEISEKSEIFDDQFSVERPDGSNFTLKIRSTKLEDSAMYFCASSDGQGLKGTEAFFGQGTRLTVV.

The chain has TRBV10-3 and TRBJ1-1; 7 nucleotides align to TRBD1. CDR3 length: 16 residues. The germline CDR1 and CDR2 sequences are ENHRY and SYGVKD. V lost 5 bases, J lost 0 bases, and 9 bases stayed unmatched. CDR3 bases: TGTGCCATCAGTTTTTTCCGGGACAGCATGAACACTGAAGCTTTCTTT. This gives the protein CAISFFRDSMNTEAFF.

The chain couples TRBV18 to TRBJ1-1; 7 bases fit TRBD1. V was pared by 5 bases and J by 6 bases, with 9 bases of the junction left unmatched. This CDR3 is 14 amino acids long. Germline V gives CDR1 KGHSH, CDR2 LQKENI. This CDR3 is CASSETGTNAEAFF. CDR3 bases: TGTGCCAGCTCAGAGACAGGGACAAACGCTGAAGCTTTCTTT.

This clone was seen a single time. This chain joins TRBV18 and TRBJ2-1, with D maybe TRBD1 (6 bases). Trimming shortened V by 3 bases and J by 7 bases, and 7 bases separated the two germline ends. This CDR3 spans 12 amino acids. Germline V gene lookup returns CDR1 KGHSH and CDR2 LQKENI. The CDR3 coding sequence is TGTGCCAGCTCACCTCAGGGGAATGAGCAGTTCTTC. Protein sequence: CASSPQGNEQFF.

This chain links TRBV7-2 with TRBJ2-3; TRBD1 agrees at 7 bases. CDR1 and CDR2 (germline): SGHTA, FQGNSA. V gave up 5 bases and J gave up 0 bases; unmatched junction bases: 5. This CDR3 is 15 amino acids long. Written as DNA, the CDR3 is TGTGCCAGCAGCCGGACAGGAATGAGCACAGATACGCAGTATTTT. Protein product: CASSRTGMSTDTQYF.

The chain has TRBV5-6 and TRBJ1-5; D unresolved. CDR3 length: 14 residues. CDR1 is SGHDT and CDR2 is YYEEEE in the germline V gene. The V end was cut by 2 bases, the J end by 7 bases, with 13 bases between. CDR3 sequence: CASSFLGPGQPQHF. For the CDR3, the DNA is TGTGCCAGCAGCTTTTTAGGCCCGGGGCAGCCCCAGCATTTT.

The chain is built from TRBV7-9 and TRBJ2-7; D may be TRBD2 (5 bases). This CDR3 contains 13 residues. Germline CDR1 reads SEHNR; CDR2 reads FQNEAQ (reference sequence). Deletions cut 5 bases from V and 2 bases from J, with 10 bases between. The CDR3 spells CASSPGITYEQYF. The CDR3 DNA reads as TGTGCCAGCAGCCCGGGAATAACCTACGAGCAGTACTTC.

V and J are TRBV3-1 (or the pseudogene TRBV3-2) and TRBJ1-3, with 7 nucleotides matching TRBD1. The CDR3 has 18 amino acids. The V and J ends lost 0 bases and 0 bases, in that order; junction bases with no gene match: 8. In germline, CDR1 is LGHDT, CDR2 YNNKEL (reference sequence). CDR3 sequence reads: CASSQDGRRDSSGNTIYF. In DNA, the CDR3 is TGTGCCAGCAGCCAAGATGGTAGGAGGGACAGCTCTGGAAACACCATATATTTT.

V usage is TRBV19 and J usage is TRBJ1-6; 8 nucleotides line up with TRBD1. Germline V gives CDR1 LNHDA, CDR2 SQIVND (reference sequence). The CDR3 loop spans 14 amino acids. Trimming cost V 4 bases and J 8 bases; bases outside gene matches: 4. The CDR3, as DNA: TGTGCCAGTAGTAACAGGGGGGGGTATTCACCCCTCCACTTT. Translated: CASSNRGGYSPLHF.

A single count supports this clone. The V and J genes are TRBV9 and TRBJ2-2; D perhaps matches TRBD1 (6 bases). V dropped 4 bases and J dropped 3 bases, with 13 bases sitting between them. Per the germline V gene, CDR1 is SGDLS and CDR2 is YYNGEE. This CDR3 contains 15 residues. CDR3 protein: CASSMGASDTGELFF. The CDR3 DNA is TGTGCCAGCAGCATGGGGGCATCGGACACCGGGGAGCTGTTTTTT.